This T cell receptor (beta chain) was recorded in a study of blood T cells in healthy people across ages. Germline CDR1 is SGDLS and CDR2 is YYNGEE. The CDR3 spans 11 residues. Deletions cut 0 bases from V and 10 bases from J, with 7 bases between. Alongside a J-beta primer mix, a sample-barcoded 5' primer served in a second PCR lasting 7 to 11 cycles. Individual samples furnished no less than 2.5 million CDR3-containing paired-end reads apiece. TCRdb reanalysed the 5' RACE reads using MiXCR and keeps one entry per CDR3 protein. The sample has 1.5 million to 2 million distinct CDR3 sequences, about two fifths seen once; the top ten hold roughly 24%.

Sequenced sample: blood. This clonotype was sampled from a human donor in good health. V gene TRBV9 combines with J gene TRBJ1-2; unclear D gene. The CDR3 region has the DNA TGTGCCAGCAGCGTAGGAAATCTCTACACCTTC. It is translated as CASSVGNLYTF.